There are many counts of the clone carrying this T cell receptor beta chain. The antigen remains unidentified. Scientists amplified the TCR beta CDR3 regions from RNA transcripts. HTBI primers were employed in first-round RT-PCR, then a second-round multiplex PCR followed. TCRdb redid the calling of the multiplex PCR reads with MiXCR, one entry per CDR3 protein. This sample has around 1,000,000 distinct CDR3 sequences; around a third occur once, and the top ten carry roughly 10%. The data were obtained in a study of Graves' ophthalmopathy and Graves' hyperthyroidism. Whole-study findings and limits: Sensitivity reached more than 70% and specificity roughly 72% when the model predicted ophthalmopathy progression. Blood samples also showed most expanded thyroid clonotypes exceeding 0.001 frequency.

V lost 5 bases, J lost 3 bases, and 13 bases lay in between. This CDR3 spans 14 amino acids. CDR1 and CDR2 (germline): SGHTA, FQGNSA. Newly diagnosed hyperthyroidism donors, aged 18 to 65, duration under 2 months. In this cohort, patients with other autoimmune diseases, uncontrolled infections, pregnancy or lactation were excluded. This rearrangement joins TRBV7-2 to TRBJ1-1, with D unclear. The receptor's source is an adult man with Graves' hyperthyroidism. Sequenced input: peripheral blood or thyroid tissue (not recorded which). As DNA, the CDR3 is TGTGCCAGCAGCCACGAGCCTCTAGACACTGAAGCTTTCTTT. It is translated as CASSHEPLDTEAFF.